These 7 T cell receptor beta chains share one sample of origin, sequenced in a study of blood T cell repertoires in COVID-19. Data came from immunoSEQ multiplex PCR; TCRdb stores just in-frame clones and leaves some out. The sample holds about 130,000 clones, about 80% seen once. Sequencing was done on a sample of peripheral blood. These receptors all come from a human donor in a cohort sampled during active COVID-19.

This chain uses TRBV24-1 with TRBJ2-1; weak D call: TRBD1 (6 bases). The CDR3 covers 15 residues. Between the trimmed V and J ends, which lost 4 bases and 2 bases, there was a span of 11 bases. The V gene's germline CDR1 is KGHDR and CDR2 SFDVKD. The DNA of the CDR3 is TGTGCCACCAGTGACACCGACAGGCCCTACAATGAGCAGTTCTTC. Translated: CATSDTDRPYNEQFF.

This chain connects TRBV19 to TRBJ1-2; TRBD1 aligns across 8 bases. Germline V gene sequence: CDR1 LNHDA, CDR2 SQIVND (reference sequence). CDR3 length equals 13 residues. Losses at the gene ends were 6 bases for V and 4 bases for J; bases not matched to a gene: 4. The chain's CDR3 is CASSRQGSYGYTF. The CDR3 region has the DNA TGTGCCAGTAGCAGACAGGGGAGCTATGGCTACACCTTC.

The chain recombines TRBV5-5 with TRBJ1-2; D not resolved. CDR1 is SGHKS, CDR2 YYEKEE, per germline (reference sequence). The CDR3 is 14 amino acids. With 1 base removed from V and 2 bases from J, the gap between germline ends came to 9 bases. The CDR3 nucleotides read TGTGCCAGCAGCTTGTCAGCGAGCAACTATGGCTACACCTTC. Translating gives CASSLSASNYGYTF. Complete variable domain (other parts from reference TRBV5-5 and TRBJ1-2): DAGVTQSPTHLIKTRGQQVTLRCSPISGHKSVSWYQQVLGQGPQFIFQYYEKEERGRGNFPDRFSARQFPNYSSELNVNALLLGDSALYLCASSLSASNYGYTFGSGTRLTVV.

The CDR3 loop is CASSIQGMWNSPLHF. CDR3 nucleotide sequence: TGTGCCAGCAGCATACAGGGCATGTGGAATTCACCCCTCCACTTT. The chain carries TRBV7-8 and TRBJ1-6; D is perhaps TRBD1 (6 bases). V lost 5 bases and J 7 bases, leaving 15 bases between the germline ends. The CDR3 covers 15 residues. Germline V CDR1 and CDR2: SGHVS, FQNEAQ.

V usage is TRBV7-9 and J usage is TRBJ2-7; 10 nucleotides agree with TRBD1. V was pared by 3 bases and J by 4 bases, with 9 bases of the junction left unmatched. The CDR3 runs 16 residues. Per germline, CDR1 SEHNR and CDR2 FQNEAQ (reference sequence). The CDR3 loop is CASSFTGQGVRYEQYF. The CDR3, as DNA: TGTGCCAGCAGCTTCACCGGACAGGGGGTTAGATACGAGCAGTACTTC.

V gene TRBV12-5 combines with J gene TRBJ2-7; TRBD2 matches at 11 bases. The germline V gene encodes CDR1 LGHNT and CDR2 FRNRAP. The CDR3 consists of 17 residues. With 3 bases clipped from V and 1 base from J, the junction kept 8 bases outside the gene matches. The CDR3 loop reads CASGFQLAGGQSYEQYF. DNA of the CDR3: TGTGCTAGTGGTTTTCAGCTAGCGGGGGGCCAATCCTACGAGCAGTACTTC.

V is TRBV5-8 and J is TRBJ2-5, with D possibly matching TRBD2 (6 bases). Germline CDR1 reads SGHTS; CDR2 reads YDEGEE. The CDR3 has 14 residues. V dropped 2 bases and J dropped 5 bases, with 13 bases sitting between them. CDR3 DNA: TGTGCCAGCAGCTTTAGGCAGGGAGGCGAGACCCAGTACTTC. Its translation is CASSFRQGGETQYF. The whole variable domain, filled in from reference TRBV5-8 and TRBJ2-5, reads EAGVTQSPTHLIKTRGQQATLRCSPISGHTSVYWYQQALGLGLQFLLWYDEGEERNRGNFPPRFSGRQFPNYSSELNVNALELEDSALYLCASSFRQGGETQYFGPGTRLLVL.